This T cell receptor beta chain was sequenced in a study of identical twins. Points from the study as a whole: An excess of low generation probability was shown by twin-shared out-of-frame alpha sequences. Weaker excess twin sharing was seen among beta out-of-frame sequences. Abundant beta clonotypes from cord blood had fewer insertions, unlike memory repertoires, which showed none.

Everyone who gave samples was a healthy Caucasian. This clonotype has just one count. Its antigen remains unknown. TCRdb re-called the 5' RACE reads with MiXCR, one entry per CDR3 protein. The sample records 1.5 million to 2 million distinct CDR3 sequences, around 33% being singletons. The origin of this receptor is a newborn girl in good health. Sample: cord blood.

The CDR3 loop is CASSLGVASYNEQYF. Written as DNA, the CDR3 is TGTGCCAGCAGCCTCGGGGTGGCCTCCTACAATGAGCAGTACTTC. The chain recombines TRBV7-2 with TRBJ2-7, with D maybe TRBD2 (5 bases). The CDR3 loop spans 15 amino acids. In germline, CDR1 is SGHTA, CDR2 FQGNSA. The V end lost 5 bases, the J end lost 7 bases, and 21 bases lay between the germline ends.